This section outlines one T cell receptor beta chain sequence together with its context. Its specificity is unknown. PCR was performed a second time for roughly 7 to 12 cycles using a sample-barcoded 5' primer and a J-beta primer mix. Template switching added a 12-random-nucleotide identifier to every cDNA molecule. Each CDR3 protein gets one entry after TCRdb re-called the 5' RACE reads with MiXCR. The sample comprises approximately 770,000 distinct CDR3 sequences, more than 45% of which are singletons, and 22% rests with the top ten. This sample is part of a study of blood T cells in healthy people across ages. For the study at large: About one barcoded beta molecule was captured per two T cells (by template switching). Overall study results and limits: Per million T cells, TCR beta diversity dropped roughly linearly as age increased. Diversity figures derived from one million T cells were judged to underestimate the true value.

Input material: blood. The clonotype was recovered from a man aged 25-45 years in good health.

Written as DNA, the CDR3 is TGTGCCAGCTCTCTTTATCGTGCGGGAGCGGGTACGAACACCGGGGAGCTGTTTTTT. Protein product: CASSLYRAGAGTNTGELFF. J is TRBJ2-2 and V is TRBV6-1; 7 bases line up with TRBD2. CDR1 is MNHNS and CDR2 is SASEGT in the germline V gene. The CDR3 sequence is 19 residues long. J gave up 0 bases and V 8 bases, and 18 bases lay outside the gene matches.